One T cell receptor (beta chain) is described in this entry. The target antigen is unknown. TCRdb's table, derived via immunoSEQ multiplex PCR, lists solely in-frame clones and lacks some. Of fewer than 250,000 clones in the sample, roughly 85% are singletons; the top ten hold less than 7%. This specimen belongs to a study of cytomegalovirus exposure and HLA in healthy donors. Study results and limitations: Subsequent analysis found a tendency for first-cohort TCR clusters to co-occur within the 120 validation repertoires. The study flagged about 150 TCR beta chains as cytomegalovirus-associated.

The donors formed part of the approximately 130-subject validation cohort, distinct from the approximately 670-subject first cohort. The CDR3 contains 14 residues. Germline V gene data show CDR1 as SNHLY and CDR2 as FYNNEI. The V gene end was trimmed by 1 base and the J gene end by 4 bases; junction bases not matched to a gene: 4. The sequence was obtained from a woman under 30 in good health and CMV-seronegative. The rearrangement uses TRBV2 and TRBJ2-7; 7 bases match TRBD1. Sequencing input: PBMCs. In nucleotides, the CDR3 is TGTGCCAGCAGTGAAGGCAGGGGGTTATACGAGCAGTACTTC. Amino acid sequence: CASSEGRGLYEQYF.